This T cell receptor (beta chain) emerged from a study of blood T cell repertoires in COVID-19 (dated by TCRdb to 2018 to 2021). Some background on the complete study: The collaborator samples originated in the United States, Italy and Spain and spanned the acute and convalescent phases of COVID-19. The material from the prospective study consisted of cDNA or gDNA derived from T cells, B-cell-depleted T cells, or PBMCs. Deeply sampled blood TCRbeta repertoires from subjects exposed to, actively infected with, or recovered from COVID-19 were included in the dataset. The repertoires were made available in a free public database intended to serve as a resource for research on the immune response to SARS-CoV-2. The samples were drawn from the first 160 participants of the ongoing ImmuneRACE study and from 950 to 1,500 subjects provided by 6 global collaborators. Nearly every sample came with metadata listing a de-identified subject ID, COVID-19 status, age in years and sex. Where HLA class I and class II types were available, the types were taken from metadata supplied by the sample provider, not from assay-based typing.

TCRbeta CDR3 regions were amplified from genomic DNA by means of the immunoSEQ Assay, a bias-controlled multiplex PCR. Under the source paper's analysis protocol: The number of nucleated cells in each sample was estimated from the amplification of reference gene primers within the assay. Sequence reads were collapsed and filtered to measure the absolute abundance of every unique TCRbeta CDR3 rearrangement. For each sample, productive Simpson clonality was calculated as the square root of Simpson's diversity index across productive rearrangements. Not all clones reach the TCRdb copy of this immuneACCESS table, which keeps in-frame sequences only. Checked studies attribute under half of the gap to unresolved V genes and leave the rest unexplained. The V and J calls and the clone size are those of that table, but D and trimming were determined from the DNA. In all, the sample holds about 300,000 clones, and about 85% of those were seen once. The top ten clones comprise 4.5% to 7% of the sample.

Participants in the prospective study were aged 18 to 89 years, lived in about two dozen United States geographic areas, and enrolled through a virtual design. In the prospective study, cohorts were assigned on the basis of participant-reported clinical history obtained from a screening survey and a study questionnaire. For ImmuneRACE Cohort 3, a participant was defined as recovered based on two consecutive negative NP/OP PCR tests, clearance by a healthcare professional, or resolution of symptoms. In the prospective study, mobile phlebotomists collected whole blood, serum and a nasopharyngeal or oropharyngeal swab from each participant. Prospective study participants could optionally give additional blood draws and questionnaires over an approximately two-month period. Before DNA extraction, blood samples from the prospective study were shipped at room temperature or frozen. The CDR3 starts with the cysteine, ends with the phenylalanine, and has 16 residues. Solely the CDR3 DNA is kept, with 48 bases framed from the first base. V loses 5 bases at its end and J loses 1 base; junction bases beyond the gene matches: 10. CDR1 and CDR2 are read off the germline V gene (reference sequence) as LNHDA and SQIVND.

Broad study findings and their caveats: How much clinical and demographic metadata was included differed by source and by participant, and the metadata was provided uncurated.

Worth noting for this clone: No cognate antigen has been identified for it. One base away there is no much larger clone; base qualities are not given.

The sequenced sample was PBMCs or T cells enriched from blood (not recorded which). The chain is encoded by TRBV19 joined to TRBJ2-5; 7 bases in the junction line up with TRBD1. The TCR sequence derives from a woman aged 25-40 years who had recovered from COVID-19. CDR3 loop: CASSPITRQGQETQYF. The nucleotide sequence is TGTGCCAGTAGTCCCATCACCCGACAGGGCCAAGAGACCCAGTACTTC.